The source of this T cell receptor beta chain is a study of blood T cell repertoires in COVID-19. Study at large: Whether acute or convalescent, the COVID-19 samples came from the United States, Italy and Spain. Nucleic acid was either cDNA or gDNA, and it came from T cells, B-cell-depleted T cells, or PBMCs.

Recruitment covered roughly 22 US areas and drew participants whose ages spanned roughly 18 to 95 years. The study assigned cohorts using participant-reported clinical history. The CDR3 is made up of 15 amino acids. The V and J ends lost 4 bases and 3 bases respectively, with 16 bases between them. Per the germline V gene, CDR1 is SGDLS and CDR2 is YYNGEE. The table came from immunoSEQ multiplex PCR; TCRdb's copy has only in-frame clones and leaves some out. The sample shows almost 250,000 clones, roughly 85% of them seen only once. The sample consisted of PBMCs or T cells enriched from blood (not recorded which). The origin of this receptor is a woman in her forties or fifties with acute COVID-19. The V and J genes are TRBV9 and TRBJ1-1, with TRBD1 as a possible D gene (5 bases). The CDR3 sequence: CASSPFGGRDTEAFF. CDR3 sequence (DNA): TGTGCCAGCAGCCCATTCGGGGGACGGGACACTGAAGCTTTCTTT.